The 26 T cell receptor beta chains reported below all come from one sample, sequenced in a study of blood T cell repertoires in COVID-19. The table came from immunoSEQ multiplex PCR; TCRdb's copy has only in-frame clones and leaves some out. The sample carries roughly 190,000 clones, more than 75% recorded once. The specimen sequenced was peripheral blood. The source is a man between 18 and 35 years old with active or convalescent COVID-19.

This chain links TRBV19 with TRBJ1-1; TRBD1 matches 10 bases. This CDR3 has 15 residues. V trimming: 2 bases; J trimming: 6 bases; junction bases outside the gene matches: 6. CDR1 is LNHDA and CDR2 is SQIVND in the germline V gene (reference sequence). DNA for the CDR3: TGTGCCAGTAGTATATTACCCGGGACAGGGGCTGAAGCTTTCTTT. This gives the protein CASSILPGTGAEAFF.

The genes are TRBV9 and TRBJ1-6; D not certain. The CDR3 sequence is 13 residues long. With 3 bases removed from V and 7 bases from J, the gap between germline ends came to 8 bases. Germline CDR1 is SGDLS and CDR2 is YYNGEE. The chain's CDR3 is CASSGGLNSPLHF. CDR3 sequence (DNA): TGTGCCAGCAGCGGCGGACTCAATTCACCCCTCCACTTT.

The chain uses TRBV5-8 and TRBJ2-7; TRBD2 matches 10 bases. From germline, CDR1 is SGHTS and CDR2 YDEGEE. The CDR3 runs to 16 residues. V lost 2 bases and J lost 3; bases outside the gene matches: 8. The CDR3: CASSFLAGVLVYEQYF. CDR3 nucleotides: TGTGCCAGCAGCTTCCTAGCGGGAGTCCTCGTCTACGAGCAGTACTTC.

The chain recombines TRBV5-4 with TRBJ2-6; D perhaps matches TRBD2 (6 bases). This CDR3 region has 16 residues. Germline V CDR1 and CDR2: SGHNT, YYREEE (reference sequence). With 4 bases removed from V and 2 bases from J, the gap between germline ends came to 13 bases. The chain's CDR3 is CASSGEEGPGANVLTF. The CDR3 DNA follows: TGTGCCAGCAGCGGGGAGGAGGGCCCTGGGGCCAACGTCCTGACTTTC.

The CDR3 coding sequence is TGTGCCAGCAGCGTAGCTCTGACAGTTAATTCACCCCTCCACTTT. Protein: CASSVALTVNSPLHF. V usage is TRBV9 and J usage is TRBJ1-6; weak D call: TRBD1 (5 bases). The CDR3 has 15 amino acids. V was clipped by 0 bases and J by 6 bases, with 10 bases between them. The V gene's germline CDR1 is SGDLS and CDR2 YYNGEE.

CDR3 in amino acids: CASSEDRGTGYTF. The DNA for the CDR3 is TGTGCCAGCAGTGAAGACAGGGGAACAGGCTACACCTTC. V gene TRBV6-1 combines with J gene TRBJ1-2; 7 bases match TRBD1. The V gene end was trimmed by 1 base and the J gene end by 8 bases; junction bases not matched to a gene: 4. CDR3 length: 13 residues. Germline CDR1 and CDR2: MNHNS and SASEGT.

V is TRBV7-9 and J is TRBJ1-2; 9 nucleotides agree with TRBD1. J lost 4 bases, V lost 4 bases, and 7 bases had no gene match. The CDR3 runs to 15 residues. Germline assignment: CDR1 SEHNR and CDR2 FQNEAQ (reference sequence). In DNA, the CDR3 is TGTGCCAGCAGCTCCTATGGGACAGGGATCTATGGCTACACCTTC. It codes for CASSSYGTGIYGYTF.

The rearrangement links TRBV5-1 to TRBJ2-3; D is uncertain. The V and J ends lost 0 bases and 4 bases respectively, with 15 bases between them. CDR3 length: 16 residues. From germline, CDR1 is SGHRS and CDR2 YFSETQ. The CDR3 is CASSLEAAPPADTQYF. Here the CDR3 DNA reads TGCGCCAGCAGCTTGGAGGCGGCCCCACCGGCAGATACGCAGTATTTT.

There are a few counts of this clone. The chain couples TRBV19 to TRBJ2-1; TRBD2 aligns across 11 bases. Germline V gives CDR1 LNHDA, CDR2 SQIVND (reference sequence). This CDR3 region has 16 residues. Trimming cost V 3 bases and J 4 bases; bases outside gene matches: 5. The CDR3 region is CASSIGGTSGYNEQFF. The CDR3 DNA reads as TGTGCCAGTAGTATTGGGGGGACTAGCGGATACAATGAGCAGTTCTTC.

The rearrangement uses TRBV27 and TRBJ1-1, with 12 bases matching TRBD1. The CDR3 is 16 amino acids. CDR1 MNHEY and CDR2 SMNVEV come from the germline V gene (reference sequence). J lost 5 bases, V lost 1 base, and 5 bases had no gene match. The CDR3 DNA reads as TGTGCCAGCAGTTTATTCGGGACAGGGGGCGGAACTGAAGCTTTCTTT. Translating it yields CASSLFGTGGGTEAFF.

This chain connects TRBV28 to TRBJ1-2, with D perhaps TRBD1 (6 bases). Trimming took off 7 bases at V and 0 bases at J, with 15 bases between the two ends. CDR1 and CDR2 (germline): MDHEN, SYDVKM. There are 15 residues in the CDR3. The CDR3 here is CASNLQGWTNYGYTF. CDR3 sequence (DNA): TGTGCCAGCAACCTACAGGGTTGGACTAACTATGGCTACACCTTC.

The chain employs TRBV13 and TRBJ2-7; 9 bases map to TRBD1. The CDR3 length is 14 residues. The germline CDR1 and CDR2 sequences are PRHDT and FYEKMQ (reference sequence). V dropped 2 bases and J dropped 9; count of bases not matched to a gene: 8. The chain's CDR3 is CASSLRSDRGGQYF. The CDR3 nucleotides read TGTGCCAGCAGCTTAAGATCGGACAGGGGAGGGCAGTACTTC.

The chain links TRBV23-1 to TRBJ1-1; 8 nucleotides match TRBD1. TRBV23-1 carries the ORF label, with uncertain function. The CDR3 contains 15 residues. The junction had 9 bases not matched to a gene; V was cut back by 5 bases and J by 4 bases. Here the CDR3 reads CASSFPHRGGTEAFF. The CDR3 region has the DNA TGCGCCAGCAGTTTCCCCCACAGGGGGGGCACTGAAGCTTTCTTT.

This chain connects TRBV19 to TRBJ2-7; TRBD1 might be the D (5 bases). V lost 3 bases to trimming and J lost 4 bases, with 10 bases between them. This CDR3 is built from 13 residues. Germline V gene data show CDR1 as LNHDA and CDR2 as SQIVND (reference sequence). The CDR3 is CASSMFGQYEQYF. DNA for the CDR3: TGTGCCAGTAGTATGTTTGGACAATACGAGCAGTACTTC.

The J gene is TRBJ1-1, the V gene TRBV15; 7 nucleotides line up with TRBD1. Losses at the gene ends were 3 bases for V and 7 bases for J; bases not matched to a gene: 5. Germline V gives CDR1 LNHNV, CDR2 YYDKDF (reference sequence). This CDR3 is 13 amino acids long. The CDR3 coding sequence is TGTGCCACCAGCAGGAGGACAGGCAATGAAGCTTTCTTT. This translates into CATSRRTGNEAFF.

The chain is built from TRBV3-1 (or the pseudogene TRBV3-2) and TRBJ2-1, with D possibly matching TRBD1 (6 bases). The CDR3 extends over 15 amino acids. Trimming stripped 5 bases from V and 0 bases from J, with 11 bases between. Germline V lookup: CDR1 LGHDT, CDR2 YNNKEL (reference sequence). The DNA of the CDR3 is TGTGCCAGCAGCGGCCGGGACAACTCCTACAATGAGCAGTTCTTC. Translation gives CASSGRDNSYNEQFF.

The V gene is TRBV5-1, the J gene TRBJ2-2, with D perhaps matching TRBD1 (6 bases). CDR3 size: 17 residues. Germline CDR1 SGHRS, CDR2 YFSETQ. V was clipped by 4 bases and J by 4 bases, with 20 bases between them. The CDR3 nucleotides are TGCGCCAGCAGCCCGAAGTGGTCAGGGGAATTCACCGGGGAGCTGTTTTTT. It is translated as CASSPKWSGEFTGELFF.

This clone was picked up a small number of times. The chain couples TRBV4-1 to TRBJ1-2, with D perhaps TRBD1 (5 bases). This CDR3 comprises 15 residues. The V gene lost 0 bases and the J gene lost 2 bases, with 10 bases spanning the gap. Germline lookup yields CDR1 MGHRA and CDR2 YSYEKL. CDR3 bases: TGCGCCAGCAGCCAAGAGGGGGGGGAAAACTATGGCTACACCTTC. Amino acids: CASSQEGGENYGYTF.

This clone came up once. The chain combines TRBV18 with TRBJ2-1, with 7 bases aligning to TRBD1. The ends lost 1 base at V and 8 bases at J; junction bases unmatched: 8. CDR1 is KGHSH and CDR2 is LQKENI in the germline V gene. The length of the CDR3 is 15 residues. CDR3: CASSPLGTGVHEQFF. CDR3 DNA: TGTGCCAGCTCACCACTGGGAACAGGGGTCCATGAGCAGTTCTTC. Full variable domain (missing parts from reference TRBV18 and TRBJ2-1): NAGVMQNPRHLVRRRGQEARLRCSPMKGHSHVYWYRQLPEEGLKFMVYLQKENIIDESGMPKERFSAEFPKEGPSILRIQQVVRGDSAAYFCASSPLGTGVHEQFFGPGTRLTVL.

The chain uses TRBV12-3 or TRBV12-4 and TRBJ2-7; TRBD2 matches 7 bases. This CDR3 region has 12 residues. Losses at the gene ends were 3 bases for V and 4 bases for J; bases not matched to a gene: 0. In DNA, the CDR3 is TGTGCCAGCAGTTTCGGGGGGTACGAGCAGTACGTC. Protein sequence: CASSFGGYEQYV.

The V call is TRBV27, the J call TRBJ2-3; 10 positions agree with TRBD2. This CDR3 comprises 20 residues. The germline V gene has CDR1 MNHEY and CDR2 SMNVEV (reference sequence). Germline trimming cut 8 bases from V and 0 bases from J; bases unmatched to any gene: 20. The CDR3 loop is CASGNTWASGGQISTDTQYF. DNA for the CDR3: TGTGCCAGCGGGAACACGTGGGCTAGCGGGGGCCAAATTAGCACAGATACGCAGTATTTT.

The rearrangement joins TRBV5-4 to TRBJ1-2; TRBD1 might be the D (5 bases). Trimming shortened V by 1 base and J by 4 bases, and 14 bases separated the two germline ends. This CDR3 is built from 15 residues. The germline V gene has CDR1 SGHNT and CDR2 YYREEE (reference sequence). The CDR3 sequence is CASSLRAGLSYGYTF. DNA for the CDR3: TGTGCCAGCAGCTTGCGTGCAGGGTTAAGCTATGGCTACACCTTC.

The rearrangement joins TRBV5-4 to TRBJ2-3; TRBD2 agrees at 12 bases. The CDR3 is 17 amino acids. Germline V CDR1 and CDR2: SGHNT, YYREEE (reference sequence). Trimming took 4 bases from V and 8 from J; bases not matched to a gene: 14. CDR3 residues: CASSPGLAGSGLGTQYF. The CDR3 DNA sequence: TGTGCCAGCAGCCCTGGACTAGCGGGGAGCGGATTGGGTACGCAGTATTTT.

The chain links TRBV2 to TRBJ1-1; a possible D gene is TRBD1 (5 bases). The CDR3 has 14 amino acids. Deletions cut 8 bases from V and 8 bases from J, with 21 bases between. Looked up from germline, CDR1 is SNHLY and CDR2 is FYNNEI. The chain's CDR3 is CASSWGGKGVEAFF. The CDR3 DNA reads TGTGCCAGCTCCTGGGGGGGGAAAGGGGTCGAAGCTTTCTTT.

With regard to this clone: A read error may account for a junction end that differs from germline. The chain recombines TRBV2 with TRBJ2-3; 9 bases fit TRBD2. CDR1 and CDR2 from the germline V gene are SNHLY and FYNNEI. This CDR3 region has 15 residues. This CDR3 is CASREAGGSTDTQYF. The DNA of the CDR3 is TGTGCCAGCAGGGAAGCGGGGGGTAGCACAGATACGCAGTATTTT.

About this clone itself: Germline and junction disagree at one end, which may indicate a read error. The V gene is TRBV27, the J gene TRBJ1-1; 7 bases are shared with TRBD1. The CDR3 sequence is 15 residues long. CDR1 is MNHEY, CDR2 SMNVEV, per germline (reference sequence). In DNA, the CDR3 is TGTGCCAGCAGTTCCAAGACAGGGCTGAACGCTGAAGCTTTCTTT. The encoded protein is CASSSKTGLNAEAFF.